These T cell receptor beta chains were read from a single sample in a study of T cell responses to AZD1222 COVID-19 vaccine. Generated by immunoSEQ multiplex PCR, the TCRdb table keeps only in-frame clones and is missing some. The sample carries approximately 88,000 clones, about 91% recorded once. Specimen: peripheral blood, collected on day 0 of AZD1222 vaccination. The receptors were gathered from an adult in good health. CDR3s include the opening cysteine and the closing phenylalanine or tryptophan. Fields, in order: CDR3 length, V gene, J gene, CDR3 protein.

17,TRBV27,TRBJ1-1,CASSATGTGVVGTEAFF
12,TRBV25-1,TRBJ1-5,CASRGDNQPQHF
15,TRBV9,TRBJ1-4,CASSVGPGTSEKLFF
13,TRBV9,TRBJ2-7,CASSLNRGSEQYF
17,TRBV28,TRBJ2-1,CASSPRESERLAGARFF
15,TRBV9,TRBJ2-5,CASSPGTSGIETQYF
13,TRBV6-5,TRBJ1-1,CASSPPGQGRAFF
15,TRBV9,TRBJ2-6,CASSGGKGGANVLTF
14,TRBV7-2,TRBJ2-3,CASSLGHYTDTQYF
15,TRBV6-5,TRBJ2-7,CASSPFTGSSYEQYF
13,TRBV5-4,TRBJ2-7,CASSFRGGYEQYF
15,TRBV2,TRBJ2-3,CASSVGTHSTDTQYF
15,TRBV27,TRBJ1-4,CASSQDSPTNEKLFF
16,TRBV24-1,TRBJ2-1,CATSDLDGSSYNEQFF
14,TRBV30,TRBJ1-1,CARAEGGWDTEAFF
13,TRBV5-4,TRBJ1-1,CASSFDGNTEAFF